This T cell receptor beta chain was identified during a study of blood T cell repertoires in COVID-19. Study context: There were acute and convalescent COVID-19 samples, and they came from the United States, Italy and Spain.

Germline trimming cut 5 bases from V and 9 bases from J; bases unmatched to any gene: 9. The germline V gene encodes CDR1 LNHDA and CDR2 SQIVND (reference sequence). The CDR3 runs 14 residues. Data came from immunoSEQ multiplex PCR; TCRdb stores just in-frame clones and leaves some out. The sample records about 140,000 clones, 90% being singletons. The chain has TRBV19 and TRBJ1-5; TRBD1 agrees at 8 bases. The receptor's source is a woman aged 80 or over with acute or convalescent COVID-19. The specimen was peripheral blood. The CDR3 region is CASSFTGGDGPQHF. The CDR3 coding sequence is TGTGCCAGTAGTTTTACAGGGGGAGATGGGCCCCAGCATTTT.